The 22 T cell receptor beta chains in this list originate from one sample, sequenced in a study of T cell responses to AZD1222 COVID-19 vaccine. The repertoire was sequenced with immunoSEQ multiplex PCR; TCRdb's copy has only in-frame clones and lacks some. The sample has 160,000 or so clones, around 86% seen once. Here the sequenced sample was peripheral blood, taken 28 days after the second AZD1222 dose. Receptors originate from an adult who received the AZD1222 COVID-19 vaccine.

The rearrangement joins TRBV10-2 to TRBJ1-6; D is undetermined. Trimming pared 6 bases from V and 8 bases from J, leaving 17 bases between. Germline loops: CDR1 WSHSY, CDR2 SAAADI. This CDR3 has 15 residues. CDR3 loop: CASSPSGSLDSPLHF. Here the CDR3 DNA reads TGCGCCAGCAGCCCCTCGGGAAGTCTCGATTCACCCCTCCACTTT.

The CDR3 DNA is TGTGCCAGCTCAGGACGACAGGGACCGAACACTGAAGCTTTCTTT. Translated: CASSGRQGPNTEAFF. The chain couples TRBV18 to TRBJ1-1, with 7 nucleotides matching TRBD1. This CDR3 is built from 15 residues. Germline V CDR1 and CDR2: KGHSH, LQKENI. V was pared by 5 bases and J by 1 base, with 7 bases of the junction left unmatched.

The chain is built from TRBV5-1 and TRBJ1-4; no clear D. Germline V lookup: CDR1 SGHRS, CDR2 YFSETQ. The CDR3 runs 12 residues. V was cut by 2 bases and J by 7 bases, with 6 bases left in between. The CDR3, as DNA: TGCGCCAGCAGCTTTCTCGGTGAAAAACTGTTTTTT. Translation: CASSFLGEKLFF.

The chain couples TRBV19 to TRBJ2-1; 15 bases line up with TRBD2. The length of the CDR3 is 15 residues. V shed 8 bases and J 6 bases; nucleotides not matched to a gene: 5. Germline CDR1 is LNHDA and CDR2 is SQIVND (reference sequence). CDR3 loop: CASWTSGRGFNEQFF. The CDR3 DNA is TGTGCCAGTTGGACTAGCGGGAGGGGCTTCAATGAGCAGTTCTTC. Based on the CDR3 plus reference TRBV19 and TRBJ2-1, the full variable domain is DGGITQSPKYLFRKEGQNVTLSCEQNLNHDAMYWYRQDPGQGLRLIYYSQIVNDFQKGDIAEGYSVSREKKESFPLTVTSAQKNPTAFYLCASWTSGRGFNEQFFGPGTRLTVL.

The chain carries TRBV3-1 (or the pseudogene TRBV3-2) and TRBJ1-4; a possible D gene is TRBD1 (5 bases). CDR1 is LGHDT and CDR2 is YNNKEL in the germline V gene (reference sequence). V lost 0 bases and J 8 bases, leaving 16 bases between the germline ends. CDR3 length equals 16 residues. CDR3 sequence (DNA): TGTGCCAGCAGCCAAGATCAATTATCGAAGGGGGAAAAACTGTTTTTT. Protein product: CASSQDQLSKGEKLFF.

The chain has TRBV19 and TRBJ1-5, with D tentatively TRBD1 (5 bases). The germline V gene encodes CDR1 LNHDA and CDR2 SQIVND (reference sequence). V gave up 4 bases and J gave up 11 bases, with 21 bases separating them. This CDR3 spans 15 amino acids. Here the CDR3 reads CASSNGVTLATAQHF. CDR3 DNA sequence: TGTGCCAGTAGTAATGGTGTTACATTAGCGACAGCCCAGCATTTT.

J is TRBJ2-3 and V is TRBV28; D perhaps matches TRBD2 (7 bases). The CDR3 is 16 amino acids. Trimming stripped 3 bases from V and 3 bases from J, with 16 bases between. Germline lookup yields CDR1 MDHEN and CDR2 SYDVKM. The CDR3 nucleotides read TGTGCCAGCAGTTTGGGGAGGGTGGGGGCGACAGATACGCAGTATTTT. Protein sequence: CASSLGRVGATDTQYF.

V usage is TRBV27 and J usage is TRBJ1-4; maybe TRBD1 (5 bases). The CDR3 is made up of 16 amino acids. Germline V CDR1 and CDR2: MNHEY, SMNVEV (reference sequence). V was pared by 0 bases and J by 4 bases, with 12 bases between. CDR3: CASSLSSAGNNEKLFF. The CDR3 bases are TGTGCCAGCAGTTTATCCTCGGCAGGGAATAATGAAAAACTGTTTTTT.

The rearrangement links TRBV5-1 to TRBJ2-3; 10 positions agree with TRBD1. There are 14 residues in the CDR3. Germline loops: CDR1 SGHRS, CDR2 YFSETQ. V gave up 3 bases and J gave up 7 bases; unmatched junction bases: 5. The CDR3 loop is CASSYWTGGNTQYF. The CDR3 bases are TGCGCCAGCAGCTACTGGACAGGGGGAAATACGCAGTATTTT. Variable domain in full (rest from reference TRBV5-1 and TRBJ2-3): KAGVTQTPRYLIKTRGQQVTLSCSPISGHRSVSWYQQTPGQGLQFLFEYFSETQRNKGNFPGRFSGRQFSNSRSEMNVSTLELGDSALYLCASSYWTGGNTQYFGPGTRLTVL.

The CDR3: CASSLDPSGELFF. In DNA, the CDR3 is TGTGCCAGCAGCTTAGATCCCTCAGGGGAACTGTTTTTT. The rearrangement joins TRBV11-2 to TRBJ1-4; TRBD1 might be the D (6 bases). V was pared by 0 bases and J by 12 bases, with 11 bases between. This CDR3 comprises 13 residues. Germline CDR1 reads SGHAT; CDR2 reads FQNNGV.

This rearrangement joins TRBV7-2 to TRBJ2-5; D is undetermined. Looked up from germline, CDR1 is SGHTA and CDR2 is FQGNSA. The CDR3 is made up of 14 amino acids. Trimming removed 2 bases at V and 2 bases at J, with 9 bases between. The DNA for the CDR3 is TGTGCCAGCAGCTTATCTAGACTTCAAGAGACCCAGTACTTC. Translating gives CASSLSRLQETQYF.

The rearrangement uses TRBV5-4 and TRBJ1-2, with a tentative D call TRBD1 (6 bases). The V gene lost 1 base and the J gene lost 5 bases, with 21 bases spanning the gap. CDR3 size: 17 residues. CDR1 and CDR2 (germline): SGHNT, YYREEE (reference sequence). For the CDR3, the DNA is TGTGCCAGCAGCTTGATCGGGGATACAAGGGGGGATTATGGCTACACCTTC. This translates into CASSLIGDTRGDYGYTF.

J is TRBJ1-1 and V is TRBV11-2; D unresolved. Germline-derived CDR1 and CDR2 are SGHAT and FQNNGV. The length of the CDR3 is 15 residues. V was pared by 3 bases and J by 1 base, with 12 bases between. Here the CDR3 DNA reads TGTGCCAGCAGCTTGGGCGGTCACCAGAACACTGAAGCTTTCTTT. The encoded protein is CASSLGGHQNTEAFF.

The chain links TRBV5-1 to TRBJ2-1; 11 bases match TRBD2. Unmatched junction bases numbered 1, after V lost 1 base and J lost 1 base. Germline CDR1 is SGHRS and CDR2 is YFSETQ. The CDR3 has 16 residues. The CDR3 DNA is TGCGCCAGCAGCTTGACTAGCGGGGGTTCCTACAATGAGCAGTTCTTC. Translated: CASSLTSGGSYNEQFF.

The rearrangement joins TRBV11-2 to TRBJ2-7; D gene uncertain. This CDR3 comprises 14 residues. Trimming took off 4 bases at V and 5 bases at J, with 15 bases between the two ends. CDR1 SGHAT and CDR2 FQNNGV come from the germline V gene. CDR3 nucleotide sequence: TGTGCCAGCAGCTCGACTCGACCTTCTCACGAGCAGTACTTC. This encodes CASSSTRPSHEQYF. The full variable domain, completed using reference TRBV11-2 and TRBJ2-7, is EAGVAQSPRYKIIEKRQSVAFWCNPISGHATLYWYQQILGQGPKLLIQFQNNGVVDDSQLPKDRFSAERLKGVDSTLKIQPAKLEDSAVYLCASSSTRPSHEQYFGPGTRLTVT.

The CDR3 sequence is CASINPGHYYEQYF. The CDR3 bases are TGTGCCAGCATAAACCCGGGACACTACTACGAGCAGTACTTC. The gene calls are TRBV9 and TRBJ2-7, with D possibly being TRBD1 (6 bases). The CDR3 extends over 14 amino acids. The germline V gene encodes CDR1 SGDLS and CDR2 YYNGEE. The V gene lost 6 bases and the J gene lost 3 bases, with 16 bases spanning the gap. Complete variable domain (other parts from reference TRBV9 and TRBJ2-7): DSGVTQTPKHLITATGQRVTLRCSPRSGDLSVYWYQQSLDQGLQFLIQYYNGEERAKGNILERFSAQQFPDLHSELNLSSLELGDSALYFCASINPGHYYEQYFGPGTRLTVT.

The rearrangement uses TRBV12-3 or TRBV12-4 and TRBJ2-7; the D is unclear. The CDR3 sequence is 11 residues long. V shed 5 bases and J shed 5 bases, with 7 bases lying between them. CDR3 sequence: CASSNRNEQYF. The CDR3, as DNA: TGTGCCAGCAGTAACCGCAACGAGCAGTACTTC.

This clone has a single count. The V call is TRBV25-1, the J call TRBJ2-5; D gene ambiguous. In germline, CDR1 is MGHDK, CDR2 SYGVNS. V was trimmed by 2 bases and J by 4 bases, leaving 17 bases between them. The CDR3 has 16 residues. CDR3 residues: CASSEIRSGLGETQYF. The DNA for the CDR3 is TGTGCCAGCAGTGAAATACGGTCCGGGCTAGGAGAGACCCAGTACTTC.

This chain joins TRBV7-2 and TRBJ2-3; D tentatively fits TRBD1 or TRBD2 (5 bases each). Germline V CDR1 and CDR2: SGHTA, FQGNSA. The CDR3 length is 15 residues. V was clipped by 5 bases and J by 6 bases, with 18 bases between them. The CDR3 nucleotides are TGTGCCAGCAGCGGTCGGGGCCTAGGGAAGGATACGCAGTATTTT. This sequence encodes CASSGRGLGKDTQYF.

This chain uses TRBV7-9 with TRBJ1-2; D is unclear. The V end was cut by 3 bases, the J end by 1 base, with 9 bases between. The CDR3 totals 14 residues. CDR1 and CDR2 from the germline V gene are SEHNR and FQNEAQ (reference sequence). CDR3 coding DNA: TGTGCCAGCAGCTTCGAGGGCTTTAACTATGGCTACACCTTC. Its translation is CASSFEGFNYGYTF.

The chain is built from TRBV4-1 and TRBJ1-2, with 11 bases aligning to TRBD1. Looked up from germline, CDR1 is MGHRA and CDR2 is YSYEKL. The CDR3 sequence is 15 residues long. V lost 4 bases to trimming and J lost 13 bases; unmatched junction nucleotides: 14. In DNA form, the CDR3 reads TGCGCCAGCAGCCCTCCCCCGGGACAGGGGGGTTTGACCACCTTC. Its translation is CASSPPPGQGGLTTF.

The V call is TRBV10-3, the J call TRBJ1-2; tentatively, D is TRBD1 (5 bases). The germline CDR1 and CDR2 sequences are ENHRY and SYGVKD. The CDR3 has 14 residues. The V and J ends lost 7 bases and 0 bases respectively, with 12 bases between them. CDR3 nucleotides: TGTGCCATCATGGGGGACCGAACTAACTATGGCTACACCTTC. This codes for CAIMGDRTNYGYTF.